Listed below are T cell receptor beta chains from one sample, sequenced in a study of blood T cell repertoires in COVID-19. The table came from immunoSEQ multiplex PCR; TCRdb's copy has only in-frame clones and leaves some out. The repertoire holds some 270,000 clones, approximately 85% seen once, with 3.5% to 5.5% in the top ten. The sequencing sample was made of PBMCs or T cells enriched from blood (not recorded which). These receptors were taken from a woman in her twenties or thirties who had recovered from COVID-19. Each CDR3 is given with its conserved first and last residue. D genes are given only for firm matches. Expanded clones get a size class; other rows say once, few or many, or leave the size out.

CDR3aa,CDR3nt,v_gene,d_gene,abundance,j_gene
CAISDVYEQYF,TGTGCCATCAGTGACGTATACGAGCAGTACTTC,TRBV10-3,-,few,TRBJ2-7
CASSLPSGGREKLFF,TGTGCCAGCAGTTTACCCTCAGGGGGGCGGGAAAAACTGTTTTTT,TRBV28,TRBD1,-,TRBJ1-4
CASSANYEQYF,TGCGCCAGCAGCGCTAACTACGAGCAGTACTTC,TRBV5-1,-,once,TRBJ2-7
CASKATAPVSVEQYF,TGTGCCAGCAAGGCAACAGCTCCTGTCTCGGTCGAGCAGTACTTC,TRBV28,-,-,TRBJ2-7
CASSEGPKVRLFF,TGTGCCAGCAGTGAAGGCCCGAAAGTCAGACTGTTTTTT,TRBV2,-,-,TRBJ1-4
CATSPGAESNNEQFF,TGTGCCACCAGTCCGGGAGCGGAGAGTAACAATGAGCAGTTCTTC,TRBV15,-,once,TRBJ2-1
CASSLGGSDYEQYF,TGTGCCAGCAGCTTGGGCGGGAGTGACTACGAGCAGTACTTC,TRBV5-6,TRBD2,once,TRBJ2-7
CACSLSGGGGSPLHF,TGTGCCTGCTCCCTCTCTGGGGGCGGCGGGTCACCCCTCCACTTT,TRBV30,-,-,TRBJ1-6
CASSQSAYEQYF,TGTGCCAGCAGCCAATCAGCCTACGAGCAGTACTTC,TRBV4-2,-,-,TRBJ2-7
CATGSEGYGYTF,TGTGCCACGGGGTCAGAGGGCTATGGCTACACCTTC,TRBV24-1,-,-,TRBJ1-2
CASTSRLGQSNQPQHF,TGTGCCAGCACCTCAAGGTTGGGACAGAGCAATCAGCCCCAGCATTTT,TRBV6-6,TRBD1,-,TRBJ1-5
CASSPRQMVLYGYTF,TGTGCCAGCAGCCCAAGACAGATGGTGTTGTATGGCTACACCTTC,TRBV2,-,-,TRBJ1-2
CASSEVTGYGYTF,TGTGCCAGCAGTGAGGTGACAGGCTATGGCTACACCTTC,TRBV2,-,-,TRBJ1-2
CASSRLAWVNEQYF,TGCGCCAGCAGCCGACTAGCCTGGGTCAACGAGCAGTACTTC,TRBV4-1,TRBD2,-,TRBJ2-7
CASRAPNTEAFF,TGTGCCAGCAGGGCCCCTAACACTGAAGCTTTCTTT,TRBV27,-,-,TRBJ1-1